This TCR beta chain was sequenced in a study of blood T cells in healthy people across ages. A remark on this clonotype: What it binds is unknown.

Whole-study results and caveats: It was not possible, with unsorted PBMCs, to conclusively compare naive and antigen-experienced cells. TCR beta diversity tracked closely with naive T cell percentage.

Then a second PCR, running about 7 to 11 cycles, was carried out with a sample-barcoded 5' primer and a J-beta primer mix. TCRdb redid the calling of the 5' RACE reads with MiXCR, one entry per CDR3 protein. The sample has roughly 800,000 distinct CDR3 sequences, 25% seen once; the top ten hold 9.4%. V was shortened by 5 bases and J by 5 bases, with 18 bases between the two germline ends. The CDR3 loop spans 15 amino acids. The germline V gene encodes CDR1 LGHNT and CDR2 FRNRAP. The data were also submitted as part of a second study, on T cells of mothers and their children. Per that paper: The M1S primer of the second PCR added sample barcodes and 2-4 random nucleotides.

The receptor's source is a boy younger than 18 in good health. Material for sequencing was blood. This chain uses TRBV12-5 with TRBJ2-5; the D gene could be TRBD1 or TRBD2 (6 bases each). In DNA, the CDR3 is TGTGCTAGTGGTCCCTCGTGGGGGGCATGGGAGACCCAGTACTTC. Translation: CASGPSWGAWETQYF.